This T cell receptor (beta chain) was sequenced during a study of cytomegalovirus exposure and HLA in healthy donors. Across the study: Per a later analysis, the roughly 670 first-cohort and fewer than 150 validation repertoires shared one platform.

Trimming cost V 5 bases and J 8 bases, with 17 bases left between them. Germline V gene data show CDR1 as SGHAT and CDR2 as FQDESV (reference sequence). The CDR3 contains 14 residues. On this clone itself: Its antigen is not known.

Study-level results: A few chains tied to CMV proved CMV antigen-specific in vitro. TCR clusters originating in the first cohort tended to co-occur in the approximately 120 validation repertoires, according to a later analysis.

The assay was immunoSEQ multiplex PCR, and TCRdb's table has in-frame clones only and misses some. The sample has some 330,000 clones; approximately 90% are singletons. The source is a young woman in good health and CMV-seronegative. The rearrangement joins TRBV11-1 to TRBJ2-3, with D possibly TRBD2 on 5 matching bases. The sample consisted of PBMCs. CDR3 DNA sequence: TGTGCCAGCAGCCCCGAAGCTCAGGAGGTTACGCAGTATTTT. Amino acid sequence: CASSPEAQEVTQYF.